The clone carrying this TCR beta chain was observed many times. Its target is not known. Donors comprised healthy HIV-negative adults lacking recent acute infections or vaccinations. Everyone who donated was a Caucasian adult who lived in Nashville, Tennessee. Each subset's genomic DNA was shared equally among a number of immunoSEQ plates. Data came from immunoSEQ multiplex PCR; TCRdb stores just in-frame clones and leaves some out. The repertoire holds over 850,000 clones, approximately 78% seen once, with about 0.52% in the top ten. The entry originates in a study of shared clonotypes between healthy human individuals. Whole-study results and caveats: The study's rarefaction showed incomplete sorted-subset sequencing despite large depth.

Sequencing used memory CD4+ T cells from PBMCs. Subset specified: CD45RA-negative fraction. The sequence derives from a man between 18 and 29 years old in good health. Some clones in this sample may be carry-over from other donors' samples.

CDR3 coding DNA: TGTGCCAGCAGCCGACAGGGGCCTGTCTCTGGGGCCAACGTCCTGACTTTC. Amino acid sequence: CASSRQGPVSGANVLTF. This sequence joins TRBV7-9 and TRBJ2-6; 8 nucleotides agree with TRBD1. J lost 0 bases, V lost 5 bases, and 6 bases had no gene match. The CDR3 has 17 residues. Germline CDR1 reads SEHNR; CDR2 reads FQNEAQ (reference sequence).